This T cell receptor beta chain stems from a study of blood T cell repertoires in COVID-19. Study as a whole: The origin of the acute and convalescent COVID-19 samples was the United States, Italy and Spain. In each case, the material was cDNA or gDNA derived from T cells, B-cell-depleted T cells, or PBMCs.

Per the germline V gene, CDR1 is LGHDT and CDR2 is YNNKEL (reference sequence). V lost 8 bases and J 9 bases, leaving 17 bases between the germline ends. The CDR3 is 14 amino acids. TCRdb's table, derived via immunoSEQ multiplex PCR, lists solely in-frame clones and lacks some. The sample lists 250,000 to 300,000 clones; 83% were seen once. The receptor comes from an elderly man with acute or convalescent COVID-19. The sample was peripheral blood. The genes are TRBV3-1 (or the pseudogene TRBV3-2) and TRBJ1-6, with D perhaps matching TRBD1 (6 bases). CDR3 sequence (DNA): TGTGCCAGCGGACAACGAGGGGGAATTTCACCCCTCCACTTT. It specifies CASGQRGGISPLHF.